This entry lists 9 T cell receptor beta chains sequenced from one sample in a study of CD8 T cells in ankylosing spondylitis. MiXCR, run by TCRdb on the 5' RACE reads, gives a single entry per CDR3 protein. The repertoire holds over 130,000 distinct CDR3 sequences, with around 42% as singletons. The sequenced sample consisted of synovial fluid, either unsorted or a sorted T cell fraction (not recorded which). The receptors shown here come from a male donor with ankylosing spondylitis.

V and J are TRBV14 and TRBJ2-7; no reliable D call. Germline-derived CDR1 and CDR2 are SGHDN and FVKESK. The germline V and J ends were trimmed by 4 bases and 6 bases, with 19 bases remaining between them. The CDR3 runs to 15 residues. Here the CDR3 reads CASSPTWSDYTEQYF. The CDR3 DNA follows: TGTGCCAGCAGCCCAACGTGGAGTGATTATACCGAGCAGTACTTC.

The chain has TRBV20-1 and TRBJ2-1, with D perhaps matching TRBD2 (5 bases). This CDR3 has 15 amino acids. Trimming cost V 0 bases and J 3 bases, with 12 bases left between them. The V gene's germline CDR1 is DFQATT and CDR2 SNEGSKA (reference sequence). CDR3 nucleotide sequence: TGCAGTGCTAGAGAAGCGCTAGCTCGCTACAATGAGCAGTTCTTC. Amino acid sequence: CSAREALARYNEQFF.

This clonotype was observed once. This CDR3 is CSARRRWNTEAFF. CDR3 bases: TGCAGTGCACGGAGGCGGTGGAACACTGAAGCTTTCTTT. This chain joins TRBV20-1 and TRBJ1-1; unclear D gene. There are 13 residues in the CDR3. Germline lookup yields CDR1 DFQATT and CDR2 SNEGSKA (reference sequence). Trimming shortened V by 6 bases and J by 1 base, and 12 bases separated the two germline ends.

This clonotype was seen only a few times. The rearrangement joins TRBV4-3 to TRBJ2-2; 10 positions match TRBD2. Germline trimming cut 0 bases from V and 5 bases from J; bases unmatched to any gene: 3. The CDR3 sequence is 16 residues long. The germline V gene has CDR1 LGHNA and CDR2 YSLEER. DNA of the CDR3: TGCGCCAGCAGCCAAGATCCAGCGGGAGGGACCGGGGAGCTGTTTTTT. Its protein product is CASSQDPAGGTGELFF.

This clonotype was seen repeatedly, ten times or more. V and J are TRBV12-3 or TRBV12-4 and TRBJ2-7; a possible D gene is TRBD2 (6 bases). This CDR3 contains 11 residues. The V end lost 6 bases, the J end lost 3 bases, and 6 bases lay between the germline ends. The CDR3 reads CASREGYEQYF. CDR3 DNA sequence: TGTGCCAGCAGGGAGGGCTACGAGCAGTACTTC.

This clonotype was counted at least ten times. The rearrangement links TRBV28 to TRBJ2-7; D is uncertain. V lost 5 bases and J 4 bases, leaving 12 bases between the germline ends. The CDR3 length is 13 residues. Germline CDR1 and CDR2: MDHEN and SYDVKM. For the CDR3, the DNA is TGTGCCAGCAGTCCCCTCCGACTTTACGAGCAGTACTTC. It codes for CASSPLRLYEQYF.

V usage is TRBV19 and J usage is TRBJ2-2, with a weak D call TRBD1 (6 bases). The germline V and J ends were trimmed by 4 bases and 0 bases, with 15 bases remaining between them. The CDR3 length is 17 residues. Germline CDR1 reads LNHDA; CDR2 reads SQIVND (reference sequence). This CDR3 reads CASSTSTRTANTGELFF. CDR3 DNA: TGTGCCAGTAGTACCTCCACCCGGACAGCGAACACCGGGGAGCTGTTTTTT.

The J gene is TRBJ1-1, the V gene TRBV12-3 or TRBV12-4, with D tentatively TRBD1 (6 bases). The CDR3 spans 14 residues. The ends were cut back, 6 bases at V and 6 bases at J, with 17 bases in the middle. DNA of the CDR3: TGTGCCAGCAGCCGCTACAAACGACAGGCTGAAGCTTTCTTT. This translates into CASSRYKRQAEAFF.

The table lists this clonotype with a few counts. The chain is built from TRBV10-3 and TRBJ2-7; D may be TRBD1 (5 bases). The V end was cut by 3 bases, the J end by 2 bases, with 8 bases between. The germline V gene has CDR1 ENHRY and CDR2 SYGVKD. There are 13 residues in the CDR3. Here the CDR3 reads CAISDADTYEQYF. The CDR3 DNA follows: TGTGCCATCAGTGACGCGGACACCTACGAGCAGTACTTC.